The rows below give T cell receptor beta chains drawn from one sample of a study of monozygotic twins with inflammatory bowel disease. TCRdb re-called the 5' RACE reads; every CDR3 protein appears as one record, without DNA. The table counts 110,000 to 150,000 distinct CDR3 sequences; 1% to 1.5% lies in the top ten. Source material: blood. Source of these receptors: a human donor with ulcerative colitis or Crohn's disease, or a healthy co-twin of an affected twin (not recorded which). CDR3s include the opening cysteine and the closing phenylalanine or tryptophan. Each record gives: CDR3 length, V gene, J gene, clone size, CDR3 protein. Expanded clones are given a class, and other clones once, few, many or no size at all.

CDR3 length: 15; V gene: TRBV5-1; J gene: TRBJ1-1; clone size: -; CDR3 protein: CASRSGLGVNTEAFF
CDR3 length: 16; V gene: TRBV11-3; J gene: TRBJ2-1; clone size: -; CDR3 protein: CASSLAGAGKRNEQFF
CDR3 length: 14; V gene: TRBV6-5; J gene: TRBJ1-1; clone size: -; CDR3 protein: CASSSRTGGTEAFF
CDR3 length: 15; V gene: TRBV19; J gene: TRBJ1-5; clone size: -; CDR3 protein: CASSIEAGGDQPQHF
CDR3 length: 15; V gene: TRBV6-2/TRBV6-3; J gene: TRBJ2-7; clone size: -; CDR3 protein: CASRTDRARRGEQYF
CDR3 length: 14; V gene: TRBV11-2; J gene: TRBJ2-3; clone size: -; CDR3 protein: CASSLGRATLTQYF
CDR3 length: 12; V gene: TRBV10-3; J gene: TRBJ2-7; clone size: -; CDR3 protein: CAISDRGYEQYF
CDR3 length: 12; V gene: TRBV20-1; J gene: TRBJ2-7; clone size: -; CDR3 protein: CSLKRSSYEQYF
CDR3 length: 15; V gene: TRBV5-1; J gene: TRBJ2-5; clone size: -; CDR3 protein: CASSLVQVVIETQYF
CDR3 length: 15; V gene: TRBV20-1; J gene: TRBJ1-5; clone size: -; CDR3 protein: CSATSFPGNNQPQHF
CDR3 length: 16; V gene: TRBV27; J gene: TRBJ1-1; clone size: -; CDR3 protein: CTSSSHTSGGAAEAFF
CDR3 length: 13; V gene: TRBV19; J gene: TRBJ2-7; clone size: -; CDR3 protein: CASSSSRDSWQYF
CDR3 length: 16; V gene: TRBV7-9; J gene: TRBJ2-3; clone size: -; CDR3 protein: CASSYSGTGLSDTQYF
CDR3 length: 15; V gene: TRBV6-1; J gene: TRBJ2-2; clone size: -; CDR3 protein: CASSSRDRGAGELFF
CDR3 length: 13; V gene: TRBV5-6; J gene: TRBJ1-2; clone size: -; CDR3 protein: CASSPDREGGYTF
CDR3 length: 12; V gene: TRBV28; J gene: TRBJ1-1; clone size: -; CDR3 protein: CASTPSGVEAFF
CDR3 length: 16; V gene: TRBV24-1; J gene: TRBJ2-3; clone size: -; CDR3 protein: CATSGSRSGRTDTQYF
CDR3 length: 14; V gene: TRBV20-1; J gene: TRBJ2-1; clone size: -; CDR3 protein: CSAASRAVYNEQFF
CDR3 length: 15; V gene: TRBV11-1; J gene: TRBJ2-4; clone size: -; CDR3 protein: CASSLHRGTKNIQYF
CDR3 length: 13; V gene: TRBV6-1; J gene: TRBJ2-2; clone size: -; CDR3 protein: CASNDGNQRELFF
CDR3 length: 15; V gene: TRBV27; J gene: TRBJ1-1; clone size: -; CDR3 protein: CASSLSGVMNTEAFF
CDR3 length: 18; V gene: TRBV19; J gene: TRBJ2-1; clone size: -; CDR3 protein: CASSISKREVISYNEQFF
CDR3 length: 12; V gene: TRBV27; J gene: TRBJ2-2; clone size: -; CDR3 protein: CASSLYTGELFF
CDR3 length: 14; V gene: TRBV6-2/TRBV6-3; J gene: TRBJ2-7; clone size: medium-sized; CDR3 protein: CASRSAPGTYEQYF
CDR3 length: 13; V gene: TRBV4-1; J gene: TRBJ2-1; clone size: -; CDR3 protein: CATVGGMANEQFF
CDR3 length: 14; V gene: TRBV10-3; J gene: TRBJ2-1; clone size: -; CDR3 protein: CAISPGTNYNEQFF
CDR3 length: 16; V gene: TRBV20-1; J gene: TRBJ2-1; clone size: -; CDR3 protein: CSARDGASYTYNEQFF
CDR3 length: 14; V gene: TRBV20-1; J gene: TRBJ2-7; clone size: -; CDR3 protein: CSARRREGSYEQYF
CDR3 length: 16; V gene: TRBV12-3/TRBV12-4; J gene: TRBJ2-1; clone size: -; CDR3 protein: CASSSSRPFSYNEQFF
CDR3 length: 11; V gene: TRBV7-8; J gene: TRBJ1-1; clone size: -; CDR3 protein: CASSFSGEAFF
CDR3 length: 14; V gene: TRBV19; J gene: TRBJ2-1; clone size: -; CDR3 protein: CASSIYGSTDEQFF
CDR3 length: 13; V gene: TRBV11-2; J gene: TRBJ1-2; clone size: -; CDR3 protein: CASSTPLFAGYTF
CDR3 length: 17; V gene: TRBV27; J gene: TRBJ2-1; clone size: -; CDR3 protein: CASSYPLTSGRGNEQFF
CDR3 length: 15; V gene: TRBV3-1; J gene: TRBJ2-7; clone size: -; CDR3 protein: CASSQSGRTRGEQYF
CDR3 length: 14; V gene: TRBV6-4; J gene: TRBJ1-1; clone size: -; CDR3 protein: CASSGTGQNTEAFF
CDR3 length: 16; V gene: TRBV6-5; J gene: TRBJ2-1; clone size: -; CDR3 protein: CASSYFSSGIYNEQFF
CDR3 length: 15; V gene: TRBV18; J gene: TRBJ2-3; clone size: -; CDR3 protein: CASSPRNRRTDTQYF
CDR3 length: 19; V gene: TRBV10-3; J gene: TRBJ2-1; clone size: -; CDR3 protein: CAISDLGTTRLGSYNEQFF
CDR3 length: 15; V gene: TRBV2; J gene: TRBJ2-3; clone size: -; CDR3 protein: CASSDAKEHTDTQYF
CDR3 length: 16; V gene: TRBV12-3/TRBV12-4; J gene: TRBJ2-5; clone size: -; CDR3 protein: CASSFRVGGGQETQYF
CDR3 length: 14; V gene: TRBV4-2; J gene: TRBJ1-2; clone size: -; CDR3 protein: CASSRTGAGYGYTF
CDR3 length: 16; V gene: TRBV5-1; J gene: TRBJ2-3; clone size: -; CDR3 protein: CASSLEGQRSTDTQYF
CDR3 length: 12; V gene: TRBV28; J gene: TRBJ1-5; clone size: -; CDR3 protein: CASSPPRGPQHF
CDR3 length: 13; V gene: TRBV30; J gene: TRBJ2-5; clone size: -; CDR3 protein: CAWSFGGGETQYF
CDR3 length: 11; V gene: TRBV12-3/TRBV12-4; J gene: TRBJ1-2; clone size: -; CDR3 protein: CASSLRGPGTF
CDR3 length: 14; V gene: TRBV24-1; J gene: TRBJ2-7; clone size: -; CDR3 protein: CATSDSGTNYEQYF
CDR3 length: 16; V gene: TRBV20-1; J gene: TRBJ1-5; clone size: -; CDR3 protein: CSANAIAGRGDQPQHF
CDR3 length: 13; V gene: TRBV29-1; J gene: TRBJ1-6; clone size: -; CDR3 protein: CSVADRVNSPLHF
CDR3 length: 14; V gene: TRBV7-3; J gene: TRBJ1-2; clone size: -; CDR3 protein: CASSLGQGNYGYTF
CDR3 length: 13; V gene: TRBV5-5; J gene: TRBJ1-1; clone size: -; CDR3 protein: CASSTTPGAEAFF
CDR3 length: 14; V gene: TRBV12-3/TRBV12-4; J gene: TRBJ1-2; clone size: -; CDR3 protein: CASRRQGATNGYTF